The T cell receptor (beta chain) under discussion was sequenced for a study of T cells in Graves' hyperthyroidism and ophthalmopathy (dated by TCRdb to about 2019). Regarding the complete study: To identify TCR V-J signatures that set the groups apart, the researchers used a discovery cohort of 90 to 100 patients, made up of around 42 with Graves' ophthalmopathy and approximately 57 with stable Graves' hyperthyroidism. Prospective prediction of ophthalmopathy was tested in an independent validation cohort of 18 to 20 hyperthyroidism patients and 15 to 17 patients who later progressed to ophthalmopathy. The 90 or so discovery patients were randomly split 7:3 into training and test sets. In more than 5 Graves' hyperthyroidism patients, the study also compared T-cell repertoires from thyroid tissue with T-cell repertoires from blood. After sampling, hyperthyroidism patients received methimazole starting at 30 mg daily, and ophthalmopathy patients received high-dose intravenous methylprednisolone. The paper reports TCR Vbeta CDR3 sequencing of 135 peripheral blood samples: 43 ophthalmopathy, 75 to 80 hyperthyroidism and approximately 17 progressor patients. Findings and caveats that apply to the study as a whole: A model built on a 13 V-J signature distinguished ophthalmopathy from stable hyperthyroidism, reaching over 85% sensitivity and about 81% specificity in cross-validation and 80%/75% in testing. No statistical method was used to fix the sample size in advance, and group allocation was not hidden from the investigators. During validation, the model predicted progression to ophthalmopathy a median of roughly 7.1 months ahead of onset, with roughly 65% sensitivity and around 73% specificity. Most expanded thyroid clonotypes (frequency above 0.001) were also found in blood, which suggests that blood repertoires may mirror thyroid immune responses.

The germline V end is reduced by 6 bases and the J end by 8 bases; junction bases left unmatched: 7. Including cysteine and phenylalanine, the CDR3 has 14 amino acids. Only CDR3 DNA is held: 42 bases, read in frame from base 1. Sequences SNHLY (CDR1) and FYNNEI (CDR2) are obtained from the germline V gene. Amplification of TCR beta CDR3 regions was carried out from RNA transcripts. The first round of RT-PCR for the TCR CDR3 was performed with the HTBI primer set and the Qiagen OneStep RT-PCR kit. The libraries were constructed in a second round of multiplex PCR and then size-selected and purified. Sequencing of the libraries was done on an Illumina HiSeq2000 using paired-end 100 bp reads. Processing in the source paper ran as follows. SOAPnuke was used to process the raw data, with reads discarded if the reads contained adapters or uncalled bases, had a mean Phred below 15, or lacked an exact constant-primer or identifier match. High-quality paired reads were merged using COPE v1.2.5, and each unique nucleotide sequence was defined as a clonotype. MiTCR v1.1 was used to align clonotypes to the IMGT TRBV, TRBD and TRBJ reference segments. Only V-J combinations with frequency above 0.0001, covering about 99% of repertoires, were analysed. The TCS score was defined as F50 (clonal expansion) divided by E x V (chaos), with BLOSUM62-based TCRdist calculated between CDR3 peptides within each V-J. Welch's t-statistics and random forest reduced around 550 V-J features to 10 to 15, which were used in a naive Bayes classifier (R e1071). Thyroid-blood repertoire similarity was quantified with the Morisita-Horn index. TCRdb reprocessing: public reads trimmed at Q25 with fastp, clones called with MiXCR, in-frame beta chains kept. Rows are unified per CDR3 protein, each entry keeping the most common DNA and genes. The V and J calls come from TCRdb's annotation, not from the publication. For this sample there are approximately 46,000 distinct CDR3 sequences; approximately 50% appear just once. The top ten hold roughly a third of the sample.

Stable Graves' hyperthyroidism was defined as no progression to ophthalmopathy during 18 months of follow-up. The hyperthyroidism patients were between 18 and 65 years old and newly diagnosed, with a disease duration of less than 2 months. Any patient with an uncontrolled infection, another autoimmune disease, pregnancy or lactation was excluded. Diagnoses relied on clinical symptoms, serum thyroxine and TRAb, thyroid ultrasound and orbital computed tomography. Trizol reagent was used to extract total RNA, and RNA quality was then checked on an Agilent 2100 Bioanalyzer. Ten or more counts support this clonotype. Its antigen target is currently unknown. Base qualities are not provided; no much larger clone lies one nucleotide away.

Sequenced sample: peripheral blood or thyroid tissue (not recorded which). The receptor was derived from a woman in her fifties or sixties with Graves' hyperthyroidism. The chain was built from TRBV2 and TRBJ1-4; 9 nucleotides in the junction match TRBD1. This receptor has the CDR3 CASRADRGWEKLFF. The sequence in DNA is TGTGCCAGCAGAGCGGACAGGGGCTGGGAAAAACTGTTTTTT.